This is a list of T cell receptor beta chains from one sample in a study of cytomegalovirus exposure and HLA in healthy donors. Generated by immunoSEQ multiplex PCR, the TCRdb table keeps only in-frame clones and is missing some. The data contain about 210,000 clones, 81% of them singletons. Material: PBMCs. These TCRs come from a man between 40 and 49 years old in good health and CMV-seropositive. Both conserved end residues are part of each CDR3. Fields, in order: V gene, J gene, D gene, clone size, CDR3 DNA, CDR3 protein. The D gene is left open where the match is weak. The size entry is marked missing in some rows and otherwise reads once, few, many or a size class.

V gene: TRBV28; J gene: TRBJ1-2; D gene: -; clone size: -; CDR3 DNA: TGTGCCAGCAGTTTGGGGGGAAACTATGGCTACACCTTC; CDR3 protein: CASSLGGNYGYTF
V gene: TRBV4-2; J gene: TRBJ2-7; D gene: -; clone size: -; CDR3 DNA: TGTGCCAGCAGCCAAGGGGCCCAATCGACCTACGAGCAGTACTTC; CDR3 protein: CASSQGAQSTYEQYF
V gene: TRBV4-2; J gene: TRBJ2-7; D gene: TRBD2; clone size: -; CDR3 DNA: TGTGCCAGCAGCCAAGATTCTAGCGGGAGGGGTTACGAGCAGTACTTC; CDR3 protein: CASSQDSSGRGYEQYF
V gene: TRBV7-2; J gene: TRBJ2-2; D gene: -; clone size: -; CDR3 DNA: TGTGCCAGCAGCTTCTACTCGAACACCGGGGAGCTGTTTTTT; CDR3 protein: CASSFYSNTGELFF
V gene: TRBV15; J gene: TRBJ1-5; D gene: -; clone size: few; CDR3 DNA: TGTGCCACCAGCAGAGATCCGGGGGGCAATCAGCCCCAGCATTTT; CDR3 protein: CATSRDPGGNQPQHF
V gene: TRBV29-1; J gene: TRBJ2-7; D gene: TRBD2; clone size: -; CDR3 DNA: TGCAGCGTTGGTCTAGCGGGACAAATAAGCTCCTCCTACGAGCAGTACTTC; CDR3 protein: CSVGLAGQISSSYEQYF
V gene: TRBV5-4; J gene: TRBJ1-2; D gene: -; clone size: once; CDR3 DNA: TGTGCCAGCAGCTTGGAGGGGGGGGCTAACTATGGCTACACCTTC; CDR3 protein: CASSLEGGANYGYTF
V gene: TRBV6-1; J gene: TRBJ1-5; D gene: -; clone size: -; CDR3 DNA: TGTGCCAGCAGTGGAGCCTCGGGGCAGCCCCAGCATTTT; CDR3 protein: CASSGASGQPQHF
V gene: TRBV5-1; J gene: TRBJ1-2; D gene: TRBD1; clone size: -; CDR3 DNA: TGCGCCAGCAGACCCGGGACAGCCAACTATGGCTACACCTTC; CDR3 protein: CASRPGTANYGYTF
V gene: TRBV30; J gene: TRBJ2-1; D gene: TRBD1; clone size: -; CDR3 DNA: TGTGCCTGGAGTCGGACAGGGGCCGGGGATGAGCAGTTCTTC; CDR3 protein: CAWSRTGAGDEQFF
V gene: TRBV7-9; J gene: TRBJ2-1; D gene: TRBD2; clone size: -; CDR3 DNA: TGTGCCAGCAGATTTAGCGGGAGCTCCTACAATGAGCAGTTCTTC; CDR3 protein: CASRFSGSSYNEQFF
V gene: TRBV9; J gene: TRBJ1-2; D gene: TRBD1; clone size: -; CDR3 DNA: TGTGCCAGCAGCGTGGTAGGGACAGGAGGGTACTATGGCTACACCTTC; CDR3 protein: CASSVVGTGGYYGYTF
V gene: TRBV18; J gene: TRBJ1-5; D gene: -; clone size: -; CDR3 DNA: TGTGCCAGCTCACCCAGGGCGGGGGGCGCTGACCCGAGGCCTTATAGCAATCAGCCCCAGCATTTT; CDR3 protein: CASSPRAGGADPRPYSNQPQHF
V gene: TRBV5-1; J gene: TRBJ1-1; D gene: -; clone size: -; CDR3 DNA: TGCGCCAGCAGCTTGGAGCAGGGGTTAACTGAAGCTTTCTTT; CDR3 protein: CASSLEQGLTEAFF
V gene: TRBV18; J gene: TRBJ1-6; D gene: -; clone size: -; CDR3 DNA: TGTGCCAGCTCACCAAAGGCCGGGAATTCACCCCTCCACTTT; CDR3 protein: CASSPKAGNSPLHF
V gene: TRBV7-9; J gene: TRBJ1-5; D gene: TRBD1; clone size: -; CDR3 DNA: TGTGCCAGCAGCCCCGGGGACAGGAGCAATCAGCCCCAGCATTTT; CDR3 protein: CASSPGDRSNQPQHF
V gene: TRBV5-1; J gene: TRBJ1-1; D gene: -; clone size: -; CDR3 DNA: TGCGCCAGCAGCCTGGAGGGGAGGGGCTTGGTAGGATCGATCACTGAAGCTTTCTTT; CDR3 protein: CASSLEGRGLVGSITEAFF
V gene: TRBV7-9; J gene: TRBJ1-5; D gene: -; clone size: -; CDR3 DNA: TGTGCCAGCAGCTTAGGTACGACGGGAGGGTACAATCAGCCCCAGCATTTT; CDR3 protein: CASSLGTTGGYNQPQHF
V gene: TRBV27; J gene: TRBJ2-1; D gene: TRBD2; clone size: -; CDR3 DNA: TGTGCCAGCAGTTTAAGGCCTAGCGGGAGGGCCATCCCCTACAATGAGCAGTTCTTC; CDR3 protein: CASSLRPSGRAIPYNEQFF
V gene: TRBV6-5; J gene: TRBJ2-7; D gene: TRBD1; clone size: -; CDR3 DNA: TGTGCCAGCAGTGGACAGGGGAGACGTGACGAGCAGTACTTC; CDR3 protein: CASSGQGRRDEQYF
V gene: TRBV5-6; J gene: TRBJ1-1; D gene: -; clone size: -; CDR3 DNA: TGTGCCAGCAGCCTCCGGGACTGGAACACTGAAGCTTTCTTT; CDR3 protein: CASSLRDWNTEAFF
V gene: TRBV7-9; J gene: TRBJ2-2; D gene: -; clone size: -; CDR3 DNA: TGTGCCAGCAGCTTAGTTCGGGGGGCAAACACCGGGGAGCTGTTTTTT; CDR3 protein: CASSLVRGANTGELFF
V gene: TRBV7-9; J gene: TRBJ1-1; D gene: -; clone size: -; CDR3 DNA: TGTGCCAGCACCGAGGGTCGCACTGAAGCTTTCTTT; CDR3 protein: CASTEGRTEAFF
V gene: TRBV28; J gene: TRBJ2-7; D gene: TRBD2; clone size: few; CDR3 DNA: TGTGCCAGCAGTTTCGCGGGAGTACATGGCGAGCAGTACTTC; CDR3 protein: CASSFAGVHGEQYF
V gene: TRBV28; J gene: TRBJ2-7; D gene: TRBD2; clone size: -; CDR3 DNA: TGTGCCAGCAGTCCAGGTTGGTTTTCCAGCGGGAGCTACGAGCAGTACTTC; CDR3 protein: CASSPGWFSSGSYEQYF
V gene: TRBV4-1; J gene: TRBJ2-2; D gene: TRBD1; clone size: once; CDR3 DNA: TGCGCCAGCAGCCCGTGGACAGGGGGTGGTAGCACCGGGGAGCTGTTTTTT; CDR3 protein: CASSPWTGGGSTGELFF
V gene: TRBV13; J gene: TRBJ2-7; D gene: TRBD1; clone size: -; CDR3 DNA: TGTGCCAGCAGCCCCGGGACAGTCCCTCCCTACGAGCAGTACTTC; CDR3 protein: CASSPGTVPPYEQYF